The 6 T cell receptor beta chains presented below share a single source sample, sequenced in a study of identical twins. MiXCR was run by TCRdb on the 5' RACE reads, yielding one entry per CDR3 protein. The table lists 500,000 to 650,000 distinct CDR3 sequences, 20% to 25% of them singletons. These sequences were also reported in another study, on yellow fever vaccine responses in identical twins.

Material for sequencing was CD4+ T cells sorted from blood. The receptors derive from a woman aged 18-29 years in good health.

J is TRBJ1-1 and V is TRBV28; D ambiguous. Between the trimmed V and J ends, which lost 8 bases and 2 bases, there was a span of 12 bases. CDR3 size: 13 residues. CDR1 is MDHEN and CDR2 is SYDVKM in the germline V gene. CDR3 in DNA: TGTGCCAGCCTCAACGGCCTCAACACTGAAGCTTTCTTT. Its translation is CASLNGLNTEAFF.

This clonotype has a handful of counts. The DNA of the CDR3 is TGTGCCACCAGTGATCCGGGGACAGGTAACACAGATACGCAGTATTTT. Its translation is CATSDPGTGNTDTQYF. The V and J genes are TRBV24-1 and TRBJ2-3; 8 bases line up with TRBD1. The V segment lost 3 bases and the J segment 2 bases; nucleotides outside the gene matches: 6. The CDR3 has 16 residues. Germline V gene data show CDR1 as KGHDR and CDR2 as SFDVKD.

The V and J genes are TRBV5-6 and TRBJ2-1; 7 bases line up with TRBD1. The germline V gene encodes CDR1 SGHDT and CDR2 YYEEEE. The V segment lost 2 bases and the J segment 2 bases; nucleotides outside the gene matches: 4. This CDR3 has 15 amino acids. CDR3 nucleotides: TGTGCCAGCAGCTTAACAGGGGTTACCTACAATGAGCAGTTCTTC. Amino acids: CASSLTGVTYNEQFF.

This clonotype was counted ten times or more. The gene calls are TRBV12-3 or TRBV12-4 and TRBJ1-5; no definite D call. V lost 5 bases to trimming and J lost 2 bases, with 7 bases between them. The length of the CDR3 is 13 residues. The CDR3 sequence is CASSPERNQPQHF. CDR3 DNA sequence: TGTGCCAGCAGTCCGGAACGCAATCAGCCCCAGCATTTT.

This chain uses TRBV6-1 with TRBJ2-1; D possibly corresponds to TRBD1 (6 bases). CDR3 length equals 16 residues. Trimming removed 4 bases at V and 2 bases at J, with 15 bases between. The V gene's germline CDR1 is MNHNS and CDR2 SASEGT. The CDR3 region has the DNA TGTGCCAGCAGTGCCACCGGGACAAATACCTACAATGAGCAGTTCTTC. The encoded protein is CASSATGTNTYNEQFF.

The chain carries TRBV25-1 and TRBJ2-1, with D perhaps TRBD1 or TRBD2 (5 bases each). Trimming took 6 bases from V and 0 from J, leaving 18 bases between them. CDR1 MGHDK and CDR2 SYGVNS come from the germline V gene. The CDR3 extends over 17 amino acids. The CDR3: CASSAVGTTSSYNEQFF. In nucleotides, the CDR3 is TGTGCCAGCAGCGCCGTTGGGACGACGAGCTCCTACAATGAGCAGTTCTTC.